This T cell receptor beta chain stems from a study of shared clonotypes between healthy human individuals. General study findings and limits: A handful of donors held roughly 5% of naive CD4 clonotypes in common. The expectation was that sequencing depth would affect clonotype sharing among donors.

This clone was recorded a few times. The antigen remains undetermined. Germline CDR1 reads SQVTM; CDR2 reads ANQGSEA. The CDR3 extends over 12 amino acids. Trimming cost V 4 bases and J 6 bases; bases outside gene matches: 4. In the naive CD8 group, cells lacked CD45RO and were positively selected for CCR7, so terminally differentiated effector memory CD45RA+ cells were left out. For every subset, genomic DNA was evenly distributed across several immunoSEQ plates. Under the authors' procedure: Owing to the provision of junction-only sequences devoid of quality scores by immunoSEQ, filtering differed. Some clones are missing from TCRdb's copy, which holds only in-frame ones; the method was immunoSEQ multiplex PCR. The V and J calls and clone size come from that table; D and trimming were worked out from the DNA. In the table there are about 1.9 million clones, over 85% of which are singletons.

V and J are TRBV29-1 and TRBJ1-1; TRBD1 aligns across 8 bases. The sequence was collected from a man aged 18 to 29 in good health. Some clones in this sample may be carry-over from other donors' samples. Sequences were obtained from naive CD8+ T cells from PBMCs. CDR3 bases: TGCAGCGTTGGGACAGGGTTAGCTGAAGCTTTCTTT. Its translation is CSVGTGLAEAFF.